The clone carrying this TCR beta chain was seen ten or more times. Antigen specificity is unknown. This sample was included in a study of regulatory T cells in long-lasting Graves disease. This CDR3 is built from 17 residues. The V and J ends lost 4 bases and 1 base respectively, with 19 bases between them. CDR1 is MDHEN, CDR2 SYDVKM, per germline. The TCR beta library used iRepertoire HTBI primers with Arm-PCR amplification of CDR3. TCRdb itself ran the multiplex PCR reads through MiXCR, one entry per CDR3 protein. Altogether about 500,000 distinct CDR3 sequences are present, around 15% being singletons, with the ten largest covering roughly an eighth. Time point in this sample: newly diagnosed GD, antithyroid drugs for less than 3 months. After RNA was extracted from PBMCs, the TCR library was made from it. The patients were drawn from one endocrinology department in Xi'an, China. General study results and limits: Persistent disease preferred TRBV28, TRBJ1-2 and TRBJ2-5. Possibly, accuracy suffered from the small sample size.

The same sample was also studied in work on T cells in Graves' hyperthyroidism and ophthalmopathy. That publication notes: Uncontrolled infection, other autoimmune disease, pregnancy or lactation excluded patients.

This chain joins TRBV28 and TRBJ2-5; D is possibly TRBD1 or TRBD2 (5 bases each). The sequence was obtained from a man aged 40-55 years with Graves disease. Sequenced here: peripheral blood mononuclear cells (PBMCs), sampled at new diagnosis, from a patient treated with antithyroid drugs. CDR3 sequence: CASSSAARGRGQETQYF. CDR3 coding DNA: TGTGCCAGCAGTTCCGCCGCCCGGGGCCGGGGCCAAGAGACCCAGTACTTC. Variable domain in full (rest from reference TRBV28 and TRBJ2-5): DVKVTQSSRYLVKRTGEKVFLECVQDMDHENMFWYRQDPGLGLRLIYFSYDVKMKEKGDIPEGYSVSREKKERFSLILESASTNQTSMYLCASSSAARGRGQETQYFGPGTRLLVL.